This entry is about one T cell receptor beta chain. What it recognizes is unknown. Germline CDR1 GTSNPN, CDR2 SVGIG (reference sequence). Trimming left V 6 bases short and J 4 bases short, with 18 bases between. The CDR3 consists of 14 residues. The table came from immunoSEQ multiplex PCR; TCRdb's copy has only in-frame clones and leaves some out. Here the sample spans 140,000 to 150,000 clones, roughly 92% being singletons. These data belong to a study of T cell responses to AZD1222 COVID-19 vaccine. Across the study: Recipients boosted at about 4 weeks or about 12 weeks are pooled. Whole-study findings and limits: Compared with day 0, the breadth and depth of the Spike-specific TCR repertoire rose significantly after two doses of AZD1222. Dominant CD4 TCR responses targeted spike regions 160-218 and 743-854. Clonal diversity may have been underestimated, and the donors were mostly white British, with more females than males.

The rearrangement uses TRBV30 and TRBJ1-2; no clear D gene. The clonotype was recovered from an adult in good health. This specimen was peripheral blood, taken on day 0 of AZD1222 vaccination. The CDR3 region is CACSRPPEGYGYTF. Written as DNA, the CDR3 is TGTGCCTGCTCCCGGCCCCCCGAGGGCTATGGCTACACCTTC. Full variable domain (remainder filled in from reference TRBV30 and TRBJ1-2): SQTIHQWPATLVQPVGSPLSLECTVEGTSNPNLYWYRQAAGRGLQLLFYSVGIGQISSEVPQNLSASRPQDRQFILSSKKLLLSDSGFYLCACSRPPEGYGYTFGSGTRLTVV.